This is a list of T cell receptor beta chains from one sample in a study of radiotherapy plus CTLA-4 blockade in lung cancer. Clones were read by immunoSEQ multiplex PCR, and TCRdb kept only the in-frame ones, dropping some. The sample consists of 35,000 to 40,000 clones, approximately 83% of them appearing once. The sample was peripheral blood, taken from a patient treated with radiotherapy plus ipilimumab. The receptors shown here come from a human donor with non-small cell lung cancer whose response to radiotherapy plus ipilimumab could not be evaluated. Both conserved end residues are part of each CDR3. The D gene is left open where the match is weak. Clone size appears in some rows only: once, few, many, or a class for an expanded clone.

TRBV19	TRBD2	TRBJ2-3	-	TGTGCCAGTAGTACCCCCCCTGGGACTAGGGTCCCAGATACGCAGTATTTT	CASSTPPGTRVPDTQYF
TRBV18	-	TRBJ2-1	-	TGTGCCAGCTCACCAAAGGGGCACAATGAGCAGTTCTTC	CASSPKGHNEQFF
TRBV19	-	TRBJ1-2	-	TGTGCCAGTAGTATCGGCTATGGCTACACCTTC	CASSIGYGYTF
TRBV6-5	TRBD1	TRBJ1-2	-	TGTGCCAGCAGCCAGGGACAGAGCAGTAACTATGGCTACACCTTC	CASSQGQSSNYGYTF
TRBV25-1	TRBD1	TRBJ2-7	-	TGTGCCAGCAGTGAGGACAGGGCTCCCTACGAGCAGTACTTC	CASSEDRAPYEQYF
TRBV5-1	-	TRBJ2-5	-	TGCGCCAGCAGTCCGGCGGCGTACCAAGAGACCCAGTACTTC	CASSPAAYQETQYF
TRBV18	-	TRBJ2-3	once	TGTGCCAGCTCTCGGACTTATTCTAGCACAGATACGCAGTATTTT	CASSRTYSSTDTQYF
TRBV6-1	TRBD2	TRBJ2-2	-	TGTGCCAGCAGTGGGGCGGGAGGGACGAACACCGGGGAGCTGTTTTTT	CASSGAGGTNTGELFF
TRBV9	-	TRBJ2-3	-	TGTGCCAGCAGCGGACCCAAGGGGGGGGGCACAGATACGCAGTATTTT	CASSGPKGGGTDTQYF
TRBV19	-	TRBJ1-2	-	TGTGCCAGTAGAGCGGTGGGTTTCAACTATGGCTACACCTTC	CASRAVGFNYGYTF
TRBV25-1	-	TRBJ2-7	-	TGTGCCAGCAGTCCACACTACGAGCAGTACTTC	CASSPHYEQYF
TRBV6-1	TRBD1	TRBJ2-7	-	TGTGCCAGCAGACCGACAGGGAACTCCTACGAGCAGTACTTC	CASRPTGNSYEQYF
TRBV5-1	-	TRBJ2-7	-	TGCGCCAGCAGCTTGGGGCTTAGAGACAGTGGTTACGAGCAGTACTTC	CASSLGLRDSGYEQYF
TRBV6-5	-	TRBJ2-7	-	TGTGCCAGCAGTTACCGCCGGACAACTCTTGGCTACGAGCAGTACTTC	CASSYRRTTLGYEQYF
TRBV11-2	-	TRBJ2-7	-	TGTGCCAGCAGCTTGACGGGAATCCGCGAGCAGTACTTC	CASSLTGIREQYF
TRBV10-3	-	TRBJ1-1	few	TGTGCCATCAGTGGGACATCTGGGTTGGGTGAAGCTTTCTTT	CAISGTSGLGEAFF
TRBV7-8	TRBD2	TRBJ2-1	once	TGTGCCAGCAGCTTAGTCTCACTAGCGGGGGGTAATGAGCAGTTCTTC	CASSLVSLAGGNEQFF
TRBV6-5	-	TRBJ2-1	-	TGTGCCAGCAGTTACTTCCAGGGGCTTGAGCAGTTCTTC	CASSYFQGLEQFF
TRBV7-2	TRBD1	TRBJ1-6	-	TGTGCCAGCAGCTTAGCGGGGACAGGGGGAGGGTCACCCCTCCACTTT	CASSLAGTGGGSPLHF
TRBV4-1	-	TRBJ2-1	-	TGCGCCAGCAGCCAACAGGGTCAGAGCTCCTACAATGAGCAGTTCTTC	CASSQQGQSSYNEQFF
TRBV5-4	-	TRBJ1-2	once	TGTGCCAGCAGCGCAGCGGCACAGGGCTACTTTGGCTACACCTTC	CASSAAAQGYFGYTF
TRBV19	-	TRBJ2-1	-	TGTGCCAGTAGTGCAACTCGTAACCCTTACAATGAGCAGTTCTTC	CASSATRNPYNEQFF
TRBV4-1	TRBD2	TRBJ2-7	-	TGCGCCAACAGCCAGGAAAAGCCGACGGGAGGGGGAGATTACGAGCAGTACTTC	CANSQEKPTGGGDYEQYF
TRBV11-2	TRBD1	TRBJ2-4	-	TGTGCCAGCAGCCACAGGGGGACCATTCAGTACTTC	CASSHRGTIQYF
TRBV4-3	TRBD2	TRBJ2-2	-	TGCGCCAGCAGCCTACGCCTACTAGCGGGGGGGCCGTCGATGACCGGGGAGCTGTTTTTT	CASSLRLLAGGPSMTGELFF
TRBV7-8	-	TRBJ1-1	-	TGTGCCAGCACCTCATATACAGGGCGGAACACTGAAGCTTTCTTT	CASTSYTGRNTEAFF
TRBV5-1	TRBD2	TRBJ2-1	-	TGCGCCAGCAGCTTAAAAGAGCGGGAAATTGACTACAATGAGCAGTTCTTC	CASSLKEREIDYNEQFF
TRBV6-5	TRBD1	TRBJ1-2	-	TGTGCCAGCAGTTACCGGGACAGGAGTACGGGCTACACCTTC	CASSYRDRSTGYTF
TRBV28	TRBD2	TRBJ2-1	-	TGTGCCAGCAGTCAACCGGCGGGCGGGAGGGCCGTTTACAATGAGCAGTTCTTC	CASSQPAGGRAVYNEQFF
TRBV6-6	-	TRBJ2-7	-	TGTGCCAGCACGGGAGAACCCTACGAGCAGTACTTC	CASTGEPYEQYF
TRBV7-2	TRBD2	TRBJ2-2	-	TGTGCCAGCAGATGGACTAGCGGGGGCCCTGGGGAGCTGTTTTTT	CASRWTSGGPGELFF
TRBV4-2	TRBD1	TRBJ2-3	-	TGTGCCAGCAGCGACAGGGGGCGCACAGATACGCAGTATTTT	CASSDRGRTDTQYF
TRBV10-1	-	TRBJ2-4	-	TGCGCCAGCAGTCCGGAGTTAGCCAAAAACATTCAGTACTTC	CASSPELAKNIQYF
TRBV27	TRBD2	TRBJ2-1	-	TGTGCCAGCAGGAATGATTGGGCGGGAGTACGCAATGAGCAGTTCTTC	CASRNDWAGVRNEQFF
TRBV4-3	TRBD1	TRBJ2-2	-	TGCGCCAGCAGCCAGGACAGGGAGGCCGGGGAGCTGTTTTTT	CASSQDREAGELFF
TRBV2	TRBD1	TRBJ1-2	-	TGTGCCAGCAGCCGACAGGGTGATAACTATGGCTACACCTTC	CASSRQGDNYGYTF
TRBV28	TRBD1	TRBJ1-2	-	TGTGCCAGCAGTTCCCGACAGGGGGCTGAGTATGGCTACACCTTC	CASSSRQGAEYGYTF
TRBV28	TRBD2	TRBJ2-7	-	TGTGCCAGCAGTTTGGAGCTCGGGACTAGCGGGGAGGGGGGAGAGCAGTACTTC	CASSLELGTSGEGGEQYF